What follows are 9 T cell receptor beta chains derived from one specimen sequenced in a study of Ad26.COV2.S vaccination and SARS-CoV-2 variants. Here immunoSEQ multiplex PCR was the method, and the copy in TCRdb shows in-frame clones only, minus some. The sample has fewer than 800,000 clones; roughly 90% are singletons. Documented treatment: about 20 received Ad26.COV2.S at low or high dose, single or two shots; 5 received placebo; per-sample allocation not given. After the first vaccine or placebo injection, samples were drawn on day 63. The source was peripheral blood, collected in a trial of Ad26.COV2.S vaccine versus placebo. The receptors were sampled from a person aged 18-60 years who received the Ad26.COV2.S COVID-19 vaccine or a placebo.

J is TRBJ1-2 and V is TRBV6-5; 7 bases fit TRBD1. This CDR3 spans 13 amino acids. Trimming at V came to 6 bases and at J to 8 bases, leaving 9 bases not matched to a gene. Germline V gene lookup returns CDR1 MNHEY and CDR2 SVGAGI. For the CDR3, the DNA is TGTGCCAGCAGCCGGGACAGCTGGTGGGGCTACACCTTC. Protein: CASSRDSWWGYTF.

A remark on this clone: The sample carries other DNA sequences with the same CDR3. This chain connects TRBV18 to TRBJ1-5, with TRBD1 matching over 8 bases. This CDR3 has 15 residues. Germline assignment: CDR1 KGHSH and CDR2 LQKENI. With V trimmed by 3 bases and J by 0 bases, 1 base remained unmatched. The DNA of the CDR3 is TGTGCCAGCTCACCGACAGGGGATAGCAATCAGCCCCAGCATTTT. Amino acids: CASSPTGDSNQPQHF.

The chain uses TRBV4-2 and TRBJ2-1; tentative D call: TRBD1 (5 bases). The CDR3 is 14 amino acids. V lost 1 base and J lost 9, with 13 bases in between. The germline CDR1 and CDR2 sequences are LGHNA and YNFKEQ. CDR3: CASSQVSRVSEQFF. The CDR3 DNA sequence: TGTGCCAGCAGCCAAGTTTCCAGGGTTAGTGAGCAGTTCTTC.

The V and J genes are TRBV5-4 and TRBJ1-2; D possibly corresponds to TRBD1 (6 bases). In germline, CDR1 is SGHNT, CDR2 YYREEE (reference sequence). This CDR3 contains 15 residues. The V end lost 5 bases, the J end lost 4 bases, and 18 bases lay between the germline ends. The CDR3 coding sequence is TGTGCCAGCAGTCTCGGGGCGGCAGGGGCCTATGGCTACACCTTC. Translation gives CASSLGAAGAYGYTF.

The chain joins TRBV30 to TRBJ2-1; 8 nucleotides align to TRBD2. The CDR3 totals 15 residues. Germline assignment: CDR1 GTSNPN and CDR2 SVGIG (reference sequence). J was trimmed by 2 bases and V by 7 bases; bases with no gene match: 10. In nucleotides, the CDR3 is TGTGCCTCCACCGGGGGGGTGAGTACCTACAATGAGCAGTTCTTC. As protein: CASTGGVSTYNEQFF.

The chain joins TRBV5-1 to TRBJ1-4; D not resolved. V was trimmed by 4 bases and J by 6 bases, leaving 16 bases between them. This CDR3 has 15 residues. The V gene's germline CDR1 is SGHRS and CDR2 YFSETQ. The CDR3 bases are TGCGCCAGCAGCGTACCGGGCCCCGGGCATGAAAAACTGTTTTTT. Its translation is CASSVPGPGHEKLFF.

V and J are TRBV19 and TRBJ2-1; D is perhaps TRBD2 (6 bases). The V and J ends lost 0 bases and 0 bases respectively, with 18 bases between them. The germline gives CDR1 LNHDA, CDR2 SQIVND (reference sequence). There are 19 residues in the CDR3. CDR3 sequence: CASSIDFLRRRASYNEQFF. In DNA, the CDR3 is TGTGCCAGTAGTATAGACTTTTTAAGGCGGAGGGCCTCCTACAATGAGCAGTTCTTC.

This clone turned up a few times. V gene TRBV7-3 combines with J gene TRBJ2-6, with no clear D. This CDR3 spans 16 amino acids. Between the trimmed V and J ends, which lost 6 bases and 2 bases, there was a span of 14 bases. Germline CDR1 SGHTA, CDR2 FQGTGA. In DNA form, the CDR3 reads TGTGCCAGCAGTCGGACCACCGCGGCTGGGGCCAACGTCCTGACTTTC. Translating gives CASSRTTAAGANVLTF.

V is TRBV12-3 or TRBV12-4 and J is TRBJ2-2, with D unresolved. The V end lost 7 bases, the J end lost 6 bases, and 9 bases lay between the germline ends. The CDR3 spans 12 residues. The CDR3 is CASTPDSGELFF. The CDR3 DNA sequence: TGTGCCAGCACCCCAGACTCCGGGGAGCTGTTTTTT.